The 20 T cell receptor beta chains listed next were all sequenced from one sample in a study of blood T cell repertoires in COVID-19. Data came from immunoSEQ multiplex PCR; TCRdb stores just in-frame clones and leaves some out. The sample contains 250,000 to 300,000 clones, around nine tenths of which appear only once. Input material: peripheral blood. The source of these receptors is a man in his thirties or forties with active or convalescent COVID-19.

The chain employs TRBV6-2 or TRBV6-3 and TRBJ2-7, with TRBD2 identical over 8 bases. Germline CDR1 is MNHEY and CDR2 is SVGEGT. V lost 5 bases, J lost 9 bases, and 12 bases stayed unmatched. The CDR3 spans 14 residues. Here the CDR3 reads CASSQTHLAGVQYF. The CDR3, as DNA: TGTGCCAGCAGTCAGACCCATCTAGCGGGTGTGCAGTACTTC.

The rearrangement joins TRBV5-1 to TRBJ2-3, with 8 bases lining up with TRBD1. CDR3 size: 15 residues. The V gene end was trimmed by 5 bases and the J gene end by 1 base; junction bases not matched to a gene: 6. CDR1 SGHRS and CDR2 YFSETQ come from the germline V gene. The CDR3 coding sequence is TGCGCCAGCAGATGGACAGGGTTGGGCACAGATACGCAGTATTTT. Translating gives CASRWTGLGTDTQYF.

This chain connects TRBV28 to TRBJ2-1, with 8 positions matching TRBD1. CDR1 is MDHEN, CDR2 SYDVKM, per germline. This CDR3 has 16 amino acids. With V trimmed by 6 bases and J by 7 bases, 14 bases remained unmatched. CDR3 in amino acids: CASSPNRQGRRNEQFF. The CDR3 nucleotides are TGTGCCAGCAGCCCGAACAGACAGGGGAGGAGGAATGAGCAGTTCTTC.

The chain employs TRBV18 and TRBJ2-4; 13 bases are a match to TRBD2. CDR3 length: 16 residues. The junction had 4 bases not matched to a gene; V was cut back by 6 bases and J by 2 bases. CDR1 and CDR2 from the germline V gene are KGHSH and LQKENI. CDR3 coding DNA: TGTGCCAGCTCGAGGACTAGCGGGGGAACCAAAAACATTCAGTACTTC. Its protein product is CASSRTSGGTKNIQYF.

The genes are TRBV19 and TRBJ1-2, with D possibly matching TRBD1 (5 bases). Deletions cut 3 bases from V and 0 bases from J, with 11 bases between. CDR3 length: 15 amino acids. Germline CDR1 and CDR2: LNHDA and SQIVND (reference sequence). For the CDR3, the DNA is TGTGCCAGTAGTATTGCACAGGTACCTAACTATGGCTACACCTTC. This translates into CASSIAQVPNYGYTF.

This chain connects TRBV27 to TRBJ1-4, with TRBD1 identical over 7 bases. V gave up 8 bases and J gave up 8 bases; unmatched junction bases: 11. This CDR3 region has 14 residues. Germline V gene sequence: CDR1 MNHEY, CDR2 SMNVEV (reference sequence). CDR3 sequence (DNA): TGTGCCAGCCGATCCGGGACAGTGGGGGAAAAACTGTTTTTT. This translates into CASRSGTVGEKLFF.

The rearrangement links TRBV4-1 to TRBJ2-5, with 8 positions matching TRBD2. Germline trimming cut 4 bases from V and 1 base from J; bases unmatched to any gene: 11. This CDR3 region has 17 residues. CDR1 is MGHRA, CDR2 YSYEKL, per germline. This CDR3 is CASSPQSGLAGQETQYF. The CDR3 DNA reads TGCGCCAGCAGCCCCCAGTCGGGGCTAGCGGGCCAAGAGACCCAGTACTTC.

This chain connects TRBV5-1 to TRBJ1-3; D may be TRBD1 (5 bases). Germline V lookup: CDR1 SGHRS, CDR2 YFSETQ. V lost 4 bases and J lost 2, with 13 bases in between. This CDR3 contains 15 residues. The CDR3 nucleotides are TGCGCCAGCAGCCGGGGGGACGGGACTGGAAACACCATATATTTT. Translated: CASSRGDGTGNTIYF. The full variable domain, its missing parts supplied by reference TRBV5-1 and TRBJ1-3, is KAGVTQTPRYLIKTRGQQVTLSCSPISGHRSVSWYQQTPGQGLQFLFEYFSETQRNKGNFPGRFSGRQFSNSRSEMNVSTLELGDSALYLCASSRGDGTGNTIYFGEGSWLTVV.

The V gene is TRBV5-1, the J gene TRBJ2-7; TRBD1 matches at 7 bases. The germline V gene has CDR1 SGHRS and CDR2 YFSETQ. This CDR3 has 14 amino acids. Unmatched junction bases numbered 4, after V lost 2 bases and J lost 2 bases. Here the CDR3 DNA reads TGCGCCAGCAGCTTCTGGACAGGCCCCTACGAGCAGTACTTC. Amino acids: CASSFWTGPYEQYF. The full variable domain, in which reference TRBV5-1 and TRBJ2-7 provide the parts outside the CDR3, is KAGVTQTPRYLIKTRGQQVTLSCSPISGHRSVSWYQQTPGQGLQFLFEYFSETQRNKGNFPGRFSGRQFSNSRSEMNVSTLELGDSALYLCASSFWTGPYEQYFGPGTRLTVT.

The V call is TRBV10-1, the J call TRBJ2-3; a weak D match, TRBD2 (5 bases). This CDR3 is built from 14 residues. The V gene's germline CDR1 is WNHNN and CDR2 SYGVQD (reference sequence). V lost 2 bases to trimming and J lost 7 bases, with 13 bases between them. The CDR3 protein is CASSEADPGNTQYF. CDR3 DNA: TGCGCCAGCAGTGAGGCTGACCCGGGGAATACGCAGTATTTT.

Regarding this clone: Distinct nucleotide sequences in the sample also encode this CDR3. The rearrangement joins TRBV7-2 to TRBJ2-7; D gene uncertain. CDR1 and CDR2 (germline): SGHTA, FQGNSA. With 1 base removed from V and 0 bases from J, the gap between germline ends came to 7 bases. This CDR3 has 14 amino acids. As DNA, the CDR3 is TGTGCCAGCAGCTTAGGTCCAGGCTCCTACGAGCAGTACTTC. Translation: CASSLGPGSYEQYF.

The chain couples TRBV30 to TRBJ1-5; D call uncertain. The CDR3 has 12 amino acids. In germline, CDR1 is GTSNPN, CDR2 SVGIG (reference sequence). Trimming took 2 bases from V and 3 from J, leaving 5 bases between them. CDR3 in DNA: TGTGCCTGGAGTCTCTCCAATCAGCCCCAGCATTTT. Encoded protein: CAWSLSNQPQHF.

The chain links TRBV18 to TRBJ1-3; TRBD1 matches 10 bases. J was trimmed by 4 bases and V by 0 bases; bases with no gene match: 3. The CDR3 totals 16 residues. The germline gives CDR1 KGHSH, CDR2 LQKENI. The CDR3 here is CASSPPGDRGGNTIYF. The CDR3 DNA sequence: TGTGCCAGCTCACCACCGGGGGACAGGGGAGGAAACACCATATATTTT. Together with reference TRBV18 and TRBJ1-3, the CDR3 gives the full variable domain: NAGVMQNPRHLVRRRGQEARLRCSPMKGHSHVYWYRQLPEEGLKFMVYLQKENIIDESGMPKERFSAEFPKEGPSILRIQQVVRGDSAAYFCASSPPGDRGGNTIYFGEGSWLTVV.

This rearrangement joins TRBV5-6 to TRBJ2-3; the match to TRBD1 covers 12 bases. This CDR3 has 15 residues. The V gene end was trimmed by 3 bases and the J gene end by 4 bases; junction bases not matched to a gene: 3. CDR1 SGHDT and CDR2 YYEEEE come from the germline V gene. The CDR3 region is CASSSGTGGSDTQYF. In DNA, the CDR3 is TGTGCCAGCAGCTCCGGGACAGGGGGCTCAGATACGCAGTATTTT.

J is TRBJ2-7 and V is TRBV7-2, with D perhaps TRBD2 (5 bases). The CDR3 sequence is 16 residues long. Trimming pared 3 bases from V and 3 bases from J, leaving 18 bases between. Germline CDR1 is SGHTA and CDR2 is FQGNSA. In DNA, the CDR3 is TGTGCCAGCAGCTTCATAACCGGCGTTGAGGGCTACGAGCAGTACTTC. Its protein product is CASSFITGVEGYEQYF.

The CDR3 sequence is CASSRDLSDNEQFF. CDR3 DNA sequence: TGTGCCAGCAGCCGGGACTTGTCGGACAATGAGCAGTTCTTC. V is TRBV9 and J is TRBJ2-1; D possibly corresponds to TRBD2 (6 bases). The CDR3 is 14 amino acids. Germline V gives CDR1 SGDLS, CDR2 YYNGEE. V lost 4 bases, J lost 5 bases, and 13 bases lay in between.

This clone was observed once. The V call is TRBV5-6, the J call TRBJ2-2; D remains unclear. The V and J ends lost 0 bases and 5 bases respectively, with 5 bases between them. The germline CDR1 and CDR2 sequences are SGHDT and YYEEEE. The CDR3 totals 13 residues. CDR3 nucleotide sequence: TGTGCCAGCAGCTTGGCCCCGACCGGGGAGCTGTTTTTT. Translating it yields CASSLAPTGELFF.

The J gene is TRBJ1-1, the V gene TRBV11-2; D gene ambiguous. With 0 bases removed from V and 0 bases from J, the gap between germline ends came to 11 bases. Germline CDR1 is SGHAT and CDR2 is FQNNGV. The CDR3 has 16 amino acids. CDR3 in amino acids: CASSLDSGFMNTEAFF. The CDR3 coding sequence is TGTGCCAGCAGCTTAGATTCAGGCTTCATGAACACTGAAGCTTTCTTT.

The count of this clone is one. The chain is built from TRBV18 and TRBJ1-1; maybe TRBD1 (5 bases). The CDR3 covers 15 residues. The germline gives CDR1 KGHSH, CDR2 LQKENI. V lost 0 bases and J lost 3, with 11 bases in between. This chain's CDR3 is CASSPPAGGDTEAFF. The CDR3 DNA follows: TGTGCCAGCTCACCACCGGCGGGGGGGGACACTGAAGCTTTCTTT.

This clone was recorded a few times. This sequence joins TRBV4-3 and TRBJ2-2; TRBD1 matches at 8 bases. Per germline, CDR1 LGHNA and CDR2 YSLEER. The CDR3 spans 16 residues. Losses at the gene ends were 5 bases for V and 3 bases for J; bases not matched to a gene: 8. The CDR3 protein is CASSLGQATDTGELFF. For the CDR3, the DNA is TGCGCCAGCAGCTTGGGACAGGCGACGGACACCGGGGAGCTGTTTTTT.